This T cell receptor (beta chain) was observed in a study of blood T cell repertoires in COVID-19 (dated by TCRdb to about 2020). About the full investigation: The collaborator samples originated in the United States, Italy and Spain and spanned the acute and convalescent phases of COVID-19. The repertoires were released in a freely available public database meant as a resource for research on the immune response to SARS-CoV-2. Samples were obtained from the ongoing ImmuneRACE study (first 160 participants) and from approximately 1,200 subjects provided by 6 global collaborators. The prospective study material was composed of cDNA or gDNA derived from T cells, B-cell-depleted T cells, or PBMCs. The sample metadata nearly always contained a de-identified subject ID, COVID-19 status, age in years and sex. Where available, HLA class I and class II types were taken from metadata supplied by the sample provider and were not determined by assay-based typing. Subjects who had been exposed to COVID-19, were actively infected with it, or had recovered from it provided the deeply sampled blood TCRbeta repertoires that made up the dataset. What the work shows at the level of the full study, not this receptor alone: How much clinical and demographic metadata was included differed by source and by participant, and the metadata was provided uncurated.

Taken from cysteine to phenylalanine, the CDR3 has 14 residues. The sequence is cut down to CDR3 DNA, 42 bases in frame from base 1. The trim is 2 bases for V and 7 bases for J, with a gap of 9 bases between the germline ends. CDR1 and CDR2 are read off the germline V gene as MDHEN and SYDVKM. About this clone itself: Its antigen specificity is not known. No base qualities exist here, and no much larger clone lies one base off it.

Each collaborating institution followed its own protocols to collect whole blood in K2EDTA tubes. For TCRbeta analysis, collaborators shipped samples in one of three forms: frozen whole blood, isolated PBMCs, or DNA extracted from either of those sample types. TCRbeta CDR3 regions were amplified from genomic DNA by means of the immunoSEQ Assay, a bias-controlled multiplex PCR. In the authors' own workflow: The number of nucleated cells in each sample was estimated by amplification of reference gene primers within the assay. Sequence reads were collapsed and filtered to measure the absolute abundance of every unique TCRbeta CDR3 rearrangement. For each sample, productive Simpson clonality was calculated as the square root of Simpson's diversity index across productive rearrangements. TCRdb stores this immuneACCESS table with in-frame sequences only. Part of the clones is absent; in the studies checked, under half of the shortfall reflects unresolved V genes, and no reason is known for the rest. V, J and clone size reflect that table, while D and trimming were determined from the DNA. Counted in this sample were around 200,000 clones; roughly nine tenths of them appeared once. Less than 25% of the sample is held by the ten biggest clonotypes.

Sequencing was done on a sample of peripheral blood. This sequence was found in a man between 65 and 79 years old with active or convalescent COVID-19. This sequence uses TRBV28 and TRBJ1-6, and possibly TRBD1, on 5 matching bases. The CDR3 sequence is CASSLGQGNSPLHF. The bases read TGTGCCAGCAGTTTAGGGCAGGGAAATTCACCCCTCCACTTT.